What follows describes a single T cell receptor beta chain. The antigen is undetermined. The data were produced by immunoSEQ multiplex PCR, yet TCRdb's version contains in-frame clones alone and is incomplete. The sample includes hundreds of thousands of clones, about 74% of them seen just once. This sample is drawn from a study of shared clonotypes between healthy human individuals. Overall study findings and caveats: In general, naive subsets displayed greater estimated richness than memory subsets did.

Sequencing was carried out using memory CD4+ T cells sorted from blood. Subset described: CD45RA-negative fraction. This sequence originates from a woman aged 25 to 39 in good health.

Written as DNA, the CDR3 is TGTGCCAGCAGTTTCTCTAGGCCGCCCCACGAGCAGTACTTC. Its translation: CASSFSRPPHEQYF. The chain combines TRBV28 with TRBJ2-7, with D uncertain. CDR3 size: 14 residues. Germline CDR1 is MDHEN and CDR2 is SYDVKM. Trimming cost V 3 bases and J 5 bases, with 14 bases left between them.